This TCR beta chain was sequenced for a study of blood T cell repertoires in COVID-19. Study-wide context: PBMCs, B-cell-depleted T cells, or T cells were the source of the cDNA or gDNA that made up the material.

The table came from immunoSEQ multiplex PCR; TCRdb's copy has only in-frame clones and leaves some out. The sample has 180,000 or so clones; about 86% are singletons. With V trimmed by 0 bases and J by 7 bases, 6 bases remained unmatched. The CDR3 spans 15 residues. Looked up from germline, CDR1 is MGHRA and CDR2 is YSYEKL. This chain uses TRBV4-1 with TRBJ1-2; 9 bases map to TRBD1. This receptor was identified in a man between 60 and 75 years old with acute or convalescent COVID-19. Sequencing was performed on peripheral blood. The CDR3 spells CASSQEGQGLFGYTF. The CDR3 DNA reads as TGCGCCAGCAGCCAAGAGGGACAGGGACTTTTTGGCTACACCTTC.